This entry is about one T cell receptor (beta chain). This entry is derived from a study of control samples from healthy donors and cancer patients. The V and J ends lost 0 bases and 3 bases respectively, with 10 bases between them. Germline V gives CDR1 SGHRS, CDR2 YFSETQ. CDR3 length equals 15 residues. Some clones are missing from TCRdb's copy, which holds only in-frame ones; the method was immunoSEQ multiplex PCR. Among tens of thousands of clones, about 88% were seen once, and the ten largest hold roughly 7%. Sequenced input: blood. The clonotype comes from a man aged 45-60 years in good health. J is TRBJ2-1 and V is TRBV5-1; D is ambiguous. The CDR3 reads CASSLGQDLYNEQFF. CDR3 coding DNA: TGCGCCAGCAGCTTGGGGCAGGACCTCTACAATGAGCAGTTCTTC.